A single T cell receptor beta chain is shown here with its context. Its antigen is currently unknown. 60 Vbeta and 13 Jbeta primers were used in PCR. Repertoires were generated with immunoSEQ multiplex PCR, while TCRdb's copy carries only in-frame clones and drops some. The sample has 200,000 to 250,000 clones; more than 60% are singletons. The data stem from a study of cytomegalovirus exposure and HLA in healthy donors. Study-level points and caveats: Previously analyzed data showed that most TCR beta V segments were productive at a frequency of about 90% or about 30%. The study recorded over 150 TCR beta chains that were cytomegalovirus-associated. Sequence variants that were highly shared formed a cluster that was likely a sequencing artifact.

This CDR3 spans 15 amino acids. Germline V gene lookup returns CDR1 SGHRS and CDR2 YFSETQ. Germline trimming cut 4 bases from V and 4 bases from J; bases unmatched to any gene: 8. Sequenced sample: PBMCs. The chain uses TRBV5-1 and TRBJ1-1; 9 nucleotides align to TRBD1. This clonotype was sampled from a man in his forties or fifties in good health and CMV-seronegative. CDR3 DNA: TGCGCCAGCAGCCCAACAGGGGGCAGGGGCACTGAAGCTTTCTTT. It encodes CASSPTGGRGTEAFF.